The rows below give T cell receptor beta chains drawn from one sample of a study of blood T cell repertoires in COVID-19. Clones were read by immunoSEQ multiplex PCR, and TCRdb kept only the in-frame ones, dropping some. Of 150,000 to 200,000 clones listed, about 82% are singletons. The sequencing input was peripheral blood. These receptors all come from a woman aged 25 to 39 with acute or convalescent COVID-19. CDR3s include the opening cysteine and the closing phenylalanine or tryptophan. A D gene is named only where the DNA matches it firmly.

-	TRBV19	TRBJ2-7	CASSIQGPHEQYF
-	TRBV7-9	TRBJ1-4	CASSHRGTGNEKLFF
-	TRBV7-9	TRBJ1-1	CASSFTGRNTEAFF
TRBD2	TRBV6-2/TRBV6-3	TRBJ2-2	CASSFTSGRRTGELFF
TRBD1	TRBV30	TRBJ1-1	CAWGWDRMEAFF
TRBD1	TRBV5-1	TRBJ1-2	CASRKGADGYTF
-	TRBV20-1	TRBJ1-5	CSASKQPTNQPQHF
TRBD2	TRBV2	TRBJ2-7	CASSDAAGVLFLSYEQYF
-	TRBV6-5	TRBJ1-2	CASSYSQATYGYTF
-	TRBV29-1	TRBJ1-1	CSVEDRTNTEAFF
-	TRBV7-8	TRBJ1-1	CASSPKKVFGKNTEAFF
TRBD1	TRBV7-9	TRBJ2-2	CASSFRTGNTGELFF
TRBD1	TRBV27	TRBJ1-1	CASSLRRQGRDTEAFF
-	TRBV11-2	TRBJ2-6	CASSEGQSFSGANVLTF
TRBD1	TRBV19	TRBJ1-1	CASSISTGVAFF
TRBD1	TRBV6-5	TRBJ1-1	CASSFGQGRAATEAFF
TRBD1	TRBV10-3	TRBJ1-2	CAISWTGKEGYTF
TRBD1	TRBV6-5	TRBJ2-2	CASRDSTGVTGELFF
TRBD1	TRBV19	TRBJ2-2	CASKQGTGGTGELFF
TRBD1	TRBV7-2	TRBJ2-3	CASSRDRGGTDTQYF